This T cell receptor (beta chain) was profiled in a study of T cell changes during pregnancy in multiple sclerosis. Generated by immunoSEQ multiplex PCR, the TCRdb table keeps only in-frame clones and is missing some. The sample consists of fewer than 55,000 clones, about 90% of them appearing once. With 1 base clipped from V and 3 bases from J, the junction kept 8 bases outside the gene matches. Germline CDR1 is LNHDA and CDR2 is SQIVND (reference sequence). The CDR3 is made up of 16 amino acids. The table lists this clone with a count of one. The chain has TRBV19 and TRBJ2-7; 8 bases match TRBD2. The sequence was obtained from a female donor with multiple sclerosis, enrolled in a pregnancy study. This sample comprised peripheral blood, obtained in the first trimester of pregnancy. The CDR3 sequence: CASSIAGGVLSYEQYF. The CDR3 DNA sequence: TGTGCCAGTAGTATAGCCGGGGGGGTCTTGAGCTACGAGCAGTACTTC. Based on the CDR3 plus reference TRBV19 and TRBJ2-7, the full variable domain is DGGITQSPKYLFRKEGQNVTLSCEQNLNHDAMYWYRQDPGQGLRLIYYSQIVNDFQKGDIAEGYSVSREKKESFPLTVTSAQKNPTAFYLCASSIAGGVLSYEQYFGPGTRLTVT.